These 19 T cell receptor beta chains share one sample of origin, sequenced in a study of blood T cell repertoires in COVID-19. Libraries were prepared by immunoSEQ multiplex PCR; TCRdb keeps only in-frame clonotypes and omits some of them. Of 150,000 or so clones listed, approximately 93% are singletons. Input material: peripheral blood. Receptors originate from a woman aged 60 to 75 with COVID-19, enrolled during active disease.

The chain links TRBV19 to TRBJ2-1; 7 bases are shared with TRBD1. V was pared by 9 bases and J by 6 bases, with 14 bases of the junction left unmatched. Germline V CDR1 and CDR2: LNHDA, SQIVND (reference sequence). The CDR3 loop spans 15 amino acids. The CDR3 nucleotides read TGTGCCAGCCGCCCAATGACCGACAGGGTCAATGAGCAGTTCTTC. This sequence encodes CASRPMTDRVNEQFF.

V is TRBV10-1 and J is TRBJ1-3, with TRBD1 identical over 9 bases. The germline V gene has CDR1 WNHNN and CDR2 SYGVQD (reference sequence). V lost 5 bases, J lost 7 bases, and 15 bases stayed unmatched. This CDR3 spans 17 amino acids. CDR3 in DNA: TGCGCCAGCAGTTGGTCCCGGGACAGGGAATACGGCAACACCATATATTTT. It translates to CASSWSRDREYGNTIYF.

The gene calls are TRBV5-1 and TRBJ2-1, with TRBD1 identical over 9 bases. The CDR3 is 22 amino acids. Germline assignment: CDR1 SGHRS and CDR2 YFSETQ. V trimming: 3 bases; J trimming: 4 bases; junction bases outside the gene matches: 26. The CDR3 loop is CASSSRGQGGTKRSLGYNEQFF. CDR3 coding DNA: TGCGCCAGCAGCTCCCGGGGACAGGGAGGGACTAAGAGGAGTTTGGGGTACAATGAGCAGTTCTTC.

The chain links TRBV5-1 to TRBJ2-2, with a weak D call TRBD2 (6 bases). Germline V gene sequence: CDR1 SGHRS, CDR2 YFSETQ. Between the trimmed V and J ends, which lost 8 bases and 2 bases, there was a span of 10 bases. The CDR3 loop spans 13 amino acids. CDR3 sequence (DNA): TGCGCCAGTAGGGACTTCAACACCGGGGAGCTGTTTTTT. Encoded protein: CASRDFNTGELFF.

The rearrangement uses TRBV7-8 and TRBJ1-1, with D perhaps TRBD1 (5 bases). V lost 7 bases to trimming and J lost 2 bases, with 17 bases between them. CDR3 length: 15 amino acids. Germline V CDR1 and CDR2: SGHVS, FQNEAQ. The CDR3 sequence: CASTTLGVANTEAFF. The CDR3 DNA is TGTGCCAGCACCACGTTAGGGGTTGCAAACACTGAAGCTTTCTTT.

Here the CDR3 reads CASSQGFGQGNSYGYTF. CDR3 nucleotides: TGCGCCAGCAGCCAAGGGTTCGGACAGGGTAACAGCTATGGCTACACCTTC. The chain has TRBV4-1 and TRBJ1-2; TRBD1 matches at 8 bases. Trimming cost V 1 base and J 4 bases; bases outside gene matches: 11. From germline, CDR1 is MGHRA and CDR2 YSYEKL. The CDR3 consists of 17 residues.

The V and J genes are TRBV7-9 and TRBJ2-7; a weak D match, TRBD2 (6 bases). Germline V gene lookup returns CDR1 SEHNR and CDR2 FQNEAQ (reference sequence). There are 15 residues in the CDR3. V lost 7 bases and J 3 bases, leaving 19 bases between the germline ends. CDR3 sequence reads: CASTDGSGTLYEQYF. CDR3 nucleotides: TGTGCCAGCACCGATGGGTCGGGGACTCTCTACGAGCAGTACTTC.

This chain uses TRBV15 with TRBJ2-3; 9 bases are shared with TRBD2. The CDR3 contains 16 residues. Looked up from germline, CDR1 is LNHNV and CDR2 is YYDKDF (reference sequence). V shed 7 bases and J 4 bases; nucleotides not matched to a gene: 12. CDR3: CATKGRAGGGADTQYF. In DNA form, the CDR3 reads TGTGCCACCAAGGGGAGAGCGGGGGGTGGGGCAGATACGCAGTATTTT.

This chain links TRBV30 with TRBJ1-5; 7 bases line up with TRBD1. Germline values: CDR1 GTSNPN, CDR2 SVGIG (reference sequence). J lost 9 bases, V lost 4 bases, and 6 bases had no gene match. The CDR3 runs to 12 residues. Written as DNA, the CDR3 is TGTGCCTGGAAGGACAGACAGGGGCCCCAGCATTTT. Translating it yields CAWKDRQGPQHF.

This chain uses TRBV3-1 (or the pseudogene TRBV3-2) with TRBJ2-3; tentatively, D is TRBD2 (5 bases). CDR3 length equals 14 residues. Germline V gives CDR1 LGHDT, CDR2 YNNKEL (reference sequence). V shed 4 bases and J shed 2 bases, with 10 bases lying between them. CDR3 protein: CASSPSTTTDTQYF. CDR3 nucleotide sequence: TGTGCCAGCAGCCCATCGACTACCACAGATACGCAGTATTTT.

V and J are TRBV3-1 (or the pseudogene TRBV3-2) and TRBJ1-2, with D perhaps matching TRBD1 (5 bases). The CDR3 consists of 14 residues. Germline V gene lookup returns CDR1 LGHDT and CDR2 YNNKEL (reference sequence). V shed 0 bases and J shed 6 bases, with 11 bases lying between them. CDR3 in DNA: TGTGCCAGCAGCCAAGATATCAGGGTTAATGGCTACACCTTC. Protein: CASSQDIRVNGYTF.

As for this clone: The same CDR3 can be traced to other DNA sequences in this sample. The chain carries TRBV5-1 and TRBJ1-1; possibly TRBD1 for D (5 bases). The CDR3 sequence is 14 residues long. CDR1 is SGHRS, CDR2 YFSETQ, per germline. V shed 0 bases and J shed 1 base, with 7 bases lying between them. The CDR3 bases are TGCGCCAGCAGCTTGGCCGACAGGAACACTGAAGCTTTCTTT. This gives the protein CASSLADRNTEAFF.

This chain links TRBV20-1 with TRBJ1-1; D is perhaps TRBD1 (5 bases). Germline V gives CDR1 DFQATT, CDR2 SNEGSKA (reference sequence). V lost 3 bases and J 0 bases, leaving 11 bases between the germline ends. This CDR3 is built from 14 residues. The DNA for the CDR3 is TGCAGTGCTAGTATTCAAGGGGTGAACACTGAAGCTTTCTTT. Protein: CSASIQGVNTEAFF.

This chain uses TRBV18 with TRBJ1-4; tentative D call: TRBD1 (6 bases). Deletions cut 2 bases from V and 5 bases from J, with 9 bases between. CDR3 size: 14 residues. Germline V gene data show CDR1 as KGHSH and CDR2 as LQKENI. For the CDR3, the DNA is TGTGCCAGCTCACCAGGACAGACAAATGAAAAACTGTTTTTT. This gives the protein CASSPGQTNEKLFF.

On this clone itself: One end of the junction does not line up with germline, which may come from a read error. This chain connects TRBV15 to TRBJ2-1; a weak D match, TRBD1 (6 bases). Germline CDR1 LNHNV, CDR2 YYDKDF (reference sequence). This CDR3 spans 15 amino acids. CDR3 residues: CATSRANRDYSEQFF. In DNA form, the CDR3 reads TGTGCCACCAGCAGAGCAAACAGGGATTACAGTGAGCAGTTCTTC.

As to this clone: The same CDR3 is also encoded by other DNA sequences in this sample. The chain couples TRBV18 to TRBJ2-5; weak D call: TRBD1 (6 bases). The CDR3 has 18 residues. The V gene's germline CDR1 is KGHSH and CDR2 LQKENI. Trimming left V 3 bases short and J 2 bases short, with 22 bases between. The CDR3 reads CASSPVRWTDLTQETQYF. DNA of the CDR3: TGTGCCAGCTCACCGGTTAGGTGGACAGACCTTACACAAGAGACCCAGTACTTC.

The chain couples TRBV6-2 or TRBV6-3 to TRBJ1-6; TRBD1 agrees at 9 bases. The germline V gene has CDR1 MNHEY and CDR2 SVGEGT. The CDR3 consists of 14 residues. The trim removed 5 bases at V and 9 bases at J, leaving 5 bases unmatched. The CDR3 nucleotides are TGTGCCAGCAGTCCCGGACAGGGGAGTTCACCCCTCCACTTT. Protein: CASSPGQGSSPLHF.

The chain carries TRBV10-3 and TRBJ2-6; tentatively, D is TRBD2 (7 bases). Trimming removed 0 bases at V and 0 bases at J, with 12 bases between. This CDR3 is built from 18 residues. The germline V gene encodes CDR1 ENHRY and CDR2 SYGVKD. CDR3 loop: CAISESGGGLSGANVLTF. For the CDR3, the DNA is TGTGCCATCAGTGAGTCTGGCGGGGGCCTCTCTGGGGCCAACGTCCTGACTTTC.

The chain employs TRBV13 and TRBJ2-5; TRBD2 matches at 13 bases. The V and J ends lost 1 base and 1 base, in that order; junction bases with no gene match: 3. The CDR3 runs 17 residues. Germline V gives CDR1 PRHDT, CDR2 FYEKMQ (reference sequence). The CDR3 bases are TGTGCCAGCAGCTTAGTGGGACTAGCGGGGTCCCAAGAGACCCAGTACTTC. Encoded protein: CASSLVGLAGSQETQYF.